This section outlines one TCR beta chain sequence together with its context. The sample's treatment: 15 to 20 received Ad26.COV2.S at low or high dose, single or two shots; about 5 received placebo; per-sample allocation not given. Sampling happened 63 days after the first vaccine or placebo injection. Germline values: CDR1 LNHDA, CDR2 SQIVND (reference sequence). The CDR3 spans 15 residues. The junction had 7 bases not matched to a gene; V was cut back by 5 bases and J by 3 bases. The source of the sample is a study of Ad26.COV2.S vaccination and SARS-CoV-2 variants. The data were produced by immunoSEQ multiplex PCR, yet TCRdb's version contains in-frame clones alone and is incomplete. Seen here are about 400,000 clones, about 88% observed once, and the top ten hold 3.5%.

The chain recombines TRBV19 with TRBJ2-1, with TRBD2 identical over 7 bases. Sequences were derived from peripheral blood, sampled in a trial of Ad26.COV2.S vaccine versus placebo. This sequence was found in a person between 18 and 60 years old who received the Ad26.COV2.S COVID-19 vaccine or a placebo. The CDR3 loop is CASSVMGRDYNEQFF. CDR3 sequence (DNA): TGTGCCAGTAGTGTAATGGGGAGGGACTACAATGAGCAGTTCTTC.